This T cell receptor beta chain was sequenced in a study of OX40 agonist ivuxolimab in advanced cancers. Study at large: Subjects had a mean age of about 61 years, with a range of about 23 to 85; approximately 83% were male.

Here immunoSEQ multiplex PCR was the method, and the copy in TCRdb shows in-frame clones only, minus some. This table has some 69,000 clones, around 90% appearing once. Study findings and constraints: Clonal expansion was seen in CD4+ and CD8+ blood T cells by week 6 at 0.1 to 3.0 mg/kg.

About this clone: Antigen: not known.

Autoimmune disease history or systemic immunosuppression led to patients being barred. The sampling schedule covered blood at baseline, cycle 4 day 1, and cycle 7 day 1. The sample was CD4+ or CD8+ T cells sorted from blood, taken in a trial of the OX40 agonist ivuxolimab. This clonotype originated in an adult with an advanced solid tumor such as melanoma, head and neck, liver or kidney cancer.

This CDR3 is CASRIRQGTEAFF. For the CDR3, the DNA is TGTGCCAGCAGAATACGACAGGGGACTGAAGCTTTCTTT. This chain links TRBV28 with TRBJ1-1; 8 bases align to TRBD1. The length of the CDR3 is 13 residues. Germline trimming cut 6 bases from V and 5 bases from J; bases unmatched to any gene: 5. CDR1 and CDR2 (germline): MDHEN, SYDVKM. The full variable domain, its missing parts supplied by reference TRBV28 and TRBJ1-1, is DVKVTQSSRYLVKRTGEKVFLECVQDMDHENMFWYRQDPGLGLRLIYFSYDVKMKEKGDIPEGYSVSREKKERFSLILESASTNQTSMYLCASRIRQGTEAFFGQGTRLTVV.